These 12 T cell receptor beta chains were all obtained from the same sample, sequenced in a study of cytomegalovirus exposure and HLA in healthy donors. PCR used 60 Vbeta primers and 13 Jbeta primers. Method: immunoSEQ multiplex PCR; TCRdb's copy keeps in-frame clones and lacks some. The data contain 150,000 to 200,000 clones, roughly 77% of them singletons. The sequenced material came from PBMCs. These receptors all stem from a male donor in good health and CMV-seronegative.

The J gene is TRBJ2-5, the V gene TRBV4-2; 9 bases are shared with TRBD2. CDR3 length: 17 amino acids. V dropped 0 bases and J dropped 6; count of bases not matched to a gene: 11. From germline, CDR1 is LGHNA and CDR2 YNFKEQ. In DNA, the CDR3 is TGTGCCAGCAGCCAAGATTTCGTAGCGGGAGAATCAAAGACCCAGTACTTC. This encodes CASSQDFVAGESKTQYF.

This sequence joins TRBV5-1 and TRBJ2-2, with 11 bases aligning to TRBD1. There are 15 residues in the CDR3. V trimming: 4 bases; J trimming: 5 bases; junction bases outside the gene matches: 4. Germline CDR1 SGHRS, CDR2 YFSETQ. The CDR3 DNA reads TGCGCCAGCAGCCCCGGGACAGGGGGGACCGGGGAGCTGTTTTTT. This gives the protein CASSPGTGGTGELFF. Drawing the rest from reference TRBV5-1 and TRBJ2-2, the complete variable domain is KAGVTQTPRYLIKTRGQQVTLSCSPISGHRSVSWYQQTPGQGLQFLFEYFSETQRNKGNFPGRFSGRQFSNSRSEMNVSTLELGDSALYLCASSPGTGGTGELFFGEGSRLTVL.

This chain uses TRBV18 with TRBJ2-1; 9 bases are shared with TRBD2. The CDR3 totals 14 residues. Germline V gene lookup returns CDR1 KGHSH and CDR2 LQKENI. The J segment lost 12 bases and the V segment lost 3 bases, leaving 9 bases of the junction unmatched. In nucleotides, the CDR3 is TGTGCCAGCTCACCGGGGCTAGCGGGAAACACGCAGTTCTTC. Translating it yields CASSPGLAGNTQFF.

The genes are TRBV5-4 and TRBJ1-5; weak D call: TRBD1 (5 bases). The ends were cut back, 4 bases at V and 9 bases at J, with 17 bases in the middle. Germline V gene data show CDR1 as SGHNT and CDR2 as YYREEE (reference sequence). The CDR3 is 14 amino acids. The CDR3, as DNA: TGTGCCAGCAGCCTGGGGGGGGGAGGTGGGCCCCAGCATTTT. Its protein is CASSLGGGGGPQHF.

As to this clone: The same CDR3 also results from other DNA sequences found in this sample. CDR3 nucleotides: TGTGCCAGTAGTACAGGGATGGGGAATCAGCCCCAGCATTTT. It encodes CASSTGMGNQPQHF. The V and J genes are TRBV19 and TRBJ1-5, with D tentatively TRBD1 (5 bases). Germline lookup yields CDR1 LNHDA and CDR2 SQIVND (reference sequence). V was pared by 4 bases and J by 4 bases, with 11 bases between. The CDR3 is made up of 14 amino acids.

Worth noting for this clone: At one of its ends the junction is not consistent with the germline gene, which may arise from a read error. The chain combines TRBV10-3 with TRBJ1-2; D not resolved. The CDR3 totals 11 residues. Looked up from germline, CDR1 is ENHRY and CDR2 is SYGVKD. The CDR3 loop reads CAISEARELAF. DNA of the CDR3: TGTGCCATCAGTGAGGCCCGAGAGCTCGCCTTC.

The chain carries TRBV29-1 and TRBJ2-5, with a possible D match to TRBD1 (6 bases). The DNA end is more similar to TRBJ2-7, so the J call may be wrong. This CDR3 is 13 amino acids long. Germline loops: CDR1 SQVTM, CDR2 ANQGSEA. The CDR3 DNA sequence: TGCAGCGTTCACAGGGTGGGCTCCTACGAGCAGTACTTC. Protein sequence: CSVHRVGSYEQYF.

The J gene is TRBJ2-3, the V gene TRBV11-2; 9 positions agree with TRBD2. Germline-derived CDR1 and CDR2 are SGHAT and FQNNGV. This CDR3 comprises 16 residues. V lost 4 bases to trimming and J lost 2 bases; unmatched junction nucleotides: 7. The CDR3 region is CASSSRLADLTDTQYF. In nucleotides, the CDR3 is TGTGCCAGCAGCTCCCGACTAGCGGACCTCACAGATACGCAGTATTTT. Full variable domain (outside the CDR3, taken from reference TRBV11-2 and TRBJ2-3): EAGVAQSPRYKIIEKRQSVAFWCNPISGHATLYWYQQILGQGPKLLIQFQNNGVVDDSQLPKDRFSAERLKGVDSTLKIQPAKLEDSAVYLCASSSRLADLTDTQYFGPGTRLTVL.

V is TRBV5-1 and J is TRBJ1-1, with TRBD1 as a possible D gene (6 bases). The CDR3 totals 15 residues. Trimming took off 1 base at V and 5 bases at J, with 15 bases between the two ends. Germline assignment: CDR1 SGHRS and CDR2 YFSETQ. CDR3 loop: CASSLIMQGQTEAFF. In DNA form, the CDR3 reads TGCGCCAGCAGCTTGATAATGCAGGGGCAGACTGAAGCTTTCTTT.

V gene TRBV4-3 combines with J gene TRBJ2-2; D is undetermined. The CDR3 sequence is 14 residues long. Trimming removed 0 bases at V and 6 bases at J, with 8 bases between. Germline V gene data show CDR1 as LGHNA and CDR2 as YSLEER. This CDR3 is CASSQERPAGELFF. Written as DNA, the CDR3 is TGCGCCAGCAGCCAAGAACGCCCGGCCGGGGAGCTGTTTTTT.

This clone appeared a few times. This sequence joins TRBV9 and TRBJ1-4, with 9 bases identical to TRBD1. The germline gives CDR1 SGDLS, CDR2 YYNGEE. The V segment lost 3 bases and the J segment 9 bases; nucleotides outside the gene matches: 3. The CDR3 contains 13 residues. The DNA of the CDR3 is TGTGCCAGCAGCGATGGGACAGGGAAAAAACTGTTTTTT. Encoded protein: CASSDGTGKKLFF.

As for this clone: Compared with germline, one end of the junction differs, possibly owing to a read error. The chain carries TRBV6-1 and TRBJ2-3, with 7 bases fitting TRBD2. CDR3 length equals 16 residues. The germline V gene has CDR1 MNHNS and CDR2 SASEGT. CDR3 amino acids: CAGSEGMSGGTDTQYF. CDR3 nucleotides: TGTGCCGGCAGTGAAGGGATGAGCGGGGGCACAGATACGCAGTATTTT.